The T cell receptor beta chain under discussion was sequenced for a study of blood T cells in healthy people across ages. A second PCR, run for about 6 to 12 cycles, used a sample-barcoded 5' primer plus a J-beta primer mix. MiXCR was run by TCRdb on the 5' RACE reads, yielding one entry per CDR3 protein. The data show around 1,700,000 distinct CDR3 sequences, roughly 30% seen once. The CDR3 consists of 17 residues. Germline CDR1 is MDHEN and CDR2 is SYDVKM. V shed 7 bases and J shed 1 base, with 22 bases lying between them. J is TRBJ2-5 and V is TRBV28; D is perhaps TRBD1 (7 bases). Sequencing input: blood. This sequence was found in a woman aged 30 to 39 in good health. The DNA of the CDR3 is TGTGCCAGCACAGTTGGGCCCGGGACAGCGGGCCAAGAGACCCAGTACTTC. It codes for CASTVGPGTAGQETQYF.